This T cell receptor beta chain is drawn from a study of blood T cell repertoires in COVID-19. Whole-study context: Acute and convalescent COVID-19 specimens originated in the United States, Italy and Spain.

There are 15 residues in the CDR3. Per the germline V gene, CDR1 is SGHTA and CDR2 is FQGNSA. The ends were cut back, 6 bases at V and 3 bases at J, with 17 bases in the middle. TCRdb keeps only in-frame clones here, not all; method: immunoSEQ multiplex PCR. The repertoire holds approximately 72,000 clones, more than 70% seen once, with around 32% in the top ten. This chain links TRBV7-2 with TRBJ1-2; the D gene is possibly TRBD1 (6 bases). The sequence was collected from a woman of 80 years or more with active or convalescent COVID-19. The source material was peripheral blood. The CDR3 DNA reads as TGTGCCAGCAGGTCCACTCGGGGGGCCGACTATGGCTACACCTTC. It is translated as CASRSTRGADYGYTF.